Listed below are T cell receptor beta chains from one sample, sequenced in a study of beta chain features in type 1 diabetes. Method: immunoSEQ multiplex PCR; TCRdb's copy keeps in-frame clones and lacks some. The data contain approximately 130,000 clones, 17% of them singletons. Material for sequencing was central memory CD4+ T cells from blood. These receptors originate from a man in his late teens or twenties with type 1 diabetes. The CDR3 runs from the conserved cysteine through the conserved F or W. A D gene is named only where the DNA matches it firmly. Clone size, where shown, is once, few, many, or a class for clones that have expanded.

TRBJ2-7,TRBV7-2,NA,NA,CASSLGPDMGEQYF,TGTGCCAGCAGCTTAGGGCCAGACATGGGAGAGCAGTACTTC
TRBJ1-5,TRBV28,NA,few,CASSLSSYNQPQHF,TGTGCCAGCAGTTTGAGCAGTTACAATCAGCCCCAGCATTTT
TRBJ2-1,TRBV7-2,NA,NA,CASSPYISNEQFF,TGTGCCAGCAGCCCCTATATCTCAAATGAGCAGTTCTTC
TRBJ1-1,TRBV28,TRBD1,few,CASSRDRGAGGTEAFF,TGTGCCAGCAGTCGGGACAGGGGAGCAGGCGGCACTGAAGCTTTCTTT
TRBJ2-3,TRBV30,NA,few,CAWSISTDTQYF,TGTGCCTGGAGTATCTCCACAGATACGCAGTATTTT
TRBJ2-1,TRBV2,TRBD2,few,CASTRRASGDNEQFF,TGTGCCAGCACCAGGAGGGCTAGCGGGGACAATGAGCAGTTCTTC
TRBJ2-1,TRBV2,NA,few,CASSSQVGYNEQFF,TGTGCCAGCAGTTCACAGGTGGGCTACAATGAGCAGTTCTTC
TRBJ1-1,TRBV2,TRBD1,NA,CASSVQGANTEAFF,TGTGCCAGCAGTGTGCAGGGGGCAAACACTGAAGCTTTCTTT
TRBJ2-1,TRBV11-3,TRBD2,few,CASSLRTSDNEQFF,TGTGCCAGCAGCTTACGGACTAGCGATAATGAGCAGTTCTTC
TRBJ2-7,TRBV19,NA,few,CASSISPLINEQYF,TGTGCCAGTAGTATTTCCCCCTTAATCAACGAGCAGTACTTC
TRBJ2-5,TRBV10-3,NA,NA,CAISELFQETQYF,TGTGCCATCAGTGAACTATTCCAAGAGACCCAGTACTTC
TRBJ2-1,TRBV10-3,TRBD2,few,CAFSAVGGGGSYNEQFF,TGTGCCTTCAGTGCGGTCGGCGGGGGGGGCTCCTACAATGAGCAGTTCTTC
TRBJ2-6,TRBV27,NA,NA,CASNSPSSGANVLTF,TGTGCCAGCAACAGCCCGTCCTCTGGGGCCAACGTCCTGACTTTC
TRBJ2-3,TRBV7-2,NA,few,CASSPDYGTDTQYF,TGTGCCAGCAGCCCGGACTACGGCACAGATACGCAGTATTTT
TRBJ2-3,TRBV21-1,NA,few,CASSKDGTGWTDTQYF,TGTGCCAGCAGCAAAGATGGGACAGGCTGGACAGATACGCAGTATTTT
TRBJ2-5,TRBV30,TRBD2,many,CAWGLAGGPMGPQYF,TGTGCCTGGGGACTAGCGGGAGGGCCGATGGGCCCCCAGTACTTC
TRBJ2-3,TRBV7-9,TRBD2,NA,CASNSGTSGSPWGADTQYF,TGTGCCAGCAACTCCGGGACTAGCGGGTCCCCCTGGGGAGCAGATACGCAGTATTTT
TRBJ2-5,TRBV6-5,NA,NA,CASSYNGDQETQYF,TGTGCCAGCAGTTATAACGGGGACCAAGAGACCCAGTACTTC
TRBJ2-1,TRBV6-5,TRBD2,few,CASTHSRTSGSDEQFF,TGTGCCAGCACTCACTCTCGGACTAGCGGGAGTGATGAGCAGTTCTTC
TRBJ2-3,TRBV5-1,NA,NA,CASSQTTDTQYF,TGCGCCAGCAGCCAGACGACAGATACGCAGTATTTT
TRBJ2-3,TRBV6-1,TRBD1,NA,CASSKQGFTDTQYF,TGTGCCAGCAGTAAACAGGGGTTCACAGATACGCAGTATTTT
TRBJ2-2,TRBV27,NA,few,CASSFWETGELFF,TGTGCCAGCAGTTTCTGGGAAACCGGGGAGCTGTTTTTT
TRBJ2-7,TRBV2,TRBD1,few,CASSDRDRIYEQYF,TGTGCCAGCAGTGACCGGGACAGGATCTACGAGCAGTACTTC
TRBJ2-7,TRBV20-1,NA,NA,CSAGRGIEQYF,TGCAGTGCCGGCAGGGGTATCGAGCAGTACTTC
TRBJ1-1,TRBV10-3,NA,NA,CAITGGHMNTEAFF,TGTGCCATCACCGGTGGACACATGAACACTGAAGCTTTCTTT
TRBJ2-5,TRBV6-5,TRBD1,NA,CASGFPTGGQETQYF,TGTGCCAGCGGGTTTCCGACAGGGGGCCAAGAGACCCAGTACTTC
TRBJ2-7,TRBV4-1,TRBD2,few,CASRLSLAGVIEQYF,TGCGCCAGCAGACTCAGCCTAGCGGGAGTTATCGAGCAGTACTTC